The 4 T cell receptor beta chains below were found in one sample sequenced in a study of regulatory T cells in long-lasting Graves disease. The time point is: newly diagnosed GD, antithyroid drugs for less than 3 months. From RNA extracted from PBMCs, the TCR library was made. Building of the TCR beta libraries involved iRepertoire HTBI primers and Arm-PCR of CDR3 regions. TCRdb fed the multiplex PCR reads into MiXCR, producing one record per CDR3 protein. Here the sample spans about 380,000 distinct CDR3 sequences, around a sixth being singletons. Here the sequenced sample was peripheral blood mononuclear cells (PBMCs), taken at new diagnosis, from a patient treated with antithyroid drugs. The receptors stem from a female donor with Graves disease.

This clonotype was detected ten times or more. The rearrangement links TRBV19 to TRBJ1-2; D is possibly TRBD1 (6 bases). Germline V CDR1 and CDR2: LNHDA, SQIVND (reference sequence). The V gene lost 7 bases and the J gene lost 3 bases, with 18 bases spanning the gap. The CDR3 covers 15 residues. Here the CDR3 reads CASTNTGARYYGYTF. The CDR3 nucleotides are TGTGCCAGTACCAACACGGGGGCTAGATACTATGGCTACACCTTC.

DNA of the CDR3: TGCGCCAGCAGCCAAGATCACCCGGAATGGGCTTCACCCCTCCACTTT. Residues: CASSQDHPEWASPLHF. The gene calls are TRBV4-1 and TRBJ1-6, with D uncertain. CDR1 is MGHRA, CDR2 YSYEKL, per germline. This CDR3 region has 16 residues. V dropped 0 bases and J dropped 9 bases, with 15 bases sitting between them.

This clonotype was seen a few times. The V call is TRBV20-1, the J call TRBJ1-2, with D possibly being TRBD1 (5 bases). Germline V CDR1 and CDR2: DFQATT, SNEGSKA (reference sequence). The CDR3 length is 13 residues. Trimming left V 2 bases short and J 4 bases short, with 11 bases between. The CDR3 here is CSARRGRSYGYTF. In DNA form, the CDR3 reads TGCAGTGCTAGAAGGGGACGCAGCTATGGCTACACCTTC.

This clonotype has just a few counts. CDR3 coding DNA: TGCAGTGCTACATGGACAGGGGAGGGGACTGAAGCTTTCTTT. Residues: CSATWTGEGTEAFF. The V gene is TRBV20-1, the J gene TRBJ1-1; 9 nucleotides line up with TRBD1. The J segment lost 5 bases and the V segment lost 4 bases, leaving 8 bases of the junction unmatched. The germline gives CDR1 DFQATT, CDR2 SNEGSKA (reference sequence). The CDR3 consists of 14 residues.